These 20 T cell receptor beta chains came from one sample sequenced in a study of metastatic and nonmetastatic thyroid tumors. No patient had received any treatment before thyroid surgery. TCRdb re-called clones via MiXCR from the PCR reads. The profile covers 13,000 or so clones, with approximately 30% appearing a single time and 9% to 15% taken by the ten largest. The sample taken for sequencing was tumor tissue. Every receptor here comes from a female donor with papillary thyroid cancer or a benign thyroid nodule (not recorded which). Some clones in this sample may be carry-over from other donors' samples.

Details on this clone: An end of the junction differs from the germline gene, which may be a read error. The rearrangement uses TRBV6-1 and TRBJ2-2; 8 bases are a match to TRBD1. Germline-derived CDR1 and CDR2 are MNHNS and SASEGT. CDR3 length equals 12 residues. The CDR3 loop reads CATRTGLGDLFF. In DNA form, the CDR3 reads TGTGCCACCAGGACAGGGCTCGGGGATCTGTTTTTT.

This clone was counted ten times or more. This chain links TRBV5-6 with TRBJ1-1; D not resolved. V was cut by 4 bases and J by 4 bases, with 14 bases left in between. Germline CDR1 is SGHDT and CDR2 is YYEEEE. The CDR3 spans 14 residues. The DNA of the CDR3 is TGTGCCAGCAGCCCGAGTCCTACAAGCACTGAAGCTTTCTTT. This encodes CASSPSPTSTEAFF.

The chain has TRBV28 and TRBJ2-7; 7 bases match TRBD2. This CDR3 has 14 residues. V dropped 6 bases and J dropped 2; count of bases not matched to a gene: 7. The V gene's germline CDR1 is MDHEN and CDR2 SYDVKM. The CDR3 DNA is TGTGCCAGCAGCGGGCGGGAGTCACCCTACGAGCAGTACTTC. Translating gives CASSGRESPYEQYF. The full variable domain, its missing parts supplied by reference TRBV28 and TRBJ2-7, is DVKVTQSSRYLVKRTGEKVFLECVQDMDHENMFWYRQDPGLGLRLIYFSYDVKMKEKGDIPEGYSVSREKKERFSLILESASTNQTSMYLCASSGRESPYEQYFGPGTRLTVT.

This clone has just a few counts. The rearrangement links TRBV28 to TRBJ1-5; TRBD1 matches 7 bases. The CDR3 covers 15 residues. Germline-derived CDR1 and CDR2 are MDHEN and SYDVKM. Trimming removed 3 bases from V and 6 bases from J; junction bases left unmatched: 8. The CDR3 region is CASSFGGQDSQPQHF. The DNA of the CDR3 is TGTGCCAGCAGTTTTGGAGGACAGGATAGTCAGCCCCAGCATTTT.

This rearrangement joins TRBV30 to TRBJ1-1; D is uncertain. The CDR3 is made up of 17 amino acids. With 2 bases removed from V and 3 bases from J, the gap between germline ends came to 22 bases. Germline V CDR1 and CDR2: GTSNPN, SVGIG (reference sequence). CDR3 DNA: TGTGCCTGGAGTCCTCTTAACCGGGGTCTAAAAGACACTGAAGCTTTCTTT. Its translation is CAWSPLNRGLKDTEAFF.

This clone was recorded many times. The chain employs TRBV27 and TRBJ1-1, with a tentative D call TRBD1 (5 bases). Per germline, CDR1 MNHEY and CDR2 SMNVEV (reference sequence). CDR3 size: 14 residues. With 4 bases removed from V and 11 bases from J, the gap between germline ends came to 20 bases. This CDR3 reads CASSSPQLGTGAFF. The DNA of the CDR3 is TGTGCCAGCAGTTCCCCCCAATTAGGGACTGGGGCTTTCTTT.

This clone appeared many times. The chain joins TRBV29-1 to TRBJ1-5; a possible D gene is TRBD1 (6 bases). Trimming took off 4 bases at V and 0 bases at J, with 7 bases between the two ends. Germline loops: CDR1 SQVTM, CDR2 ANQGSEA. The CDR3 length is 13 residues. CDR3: CSVADSSNQPQHF. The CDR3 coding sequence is TGCAGCGTTGCGGACAGTAGCAATCAGCCCCAGCATTTT. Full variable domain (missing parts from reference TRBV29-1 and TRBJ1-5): SAVISQKPSRDICQRGTSLTIQCQVDSQVTMMFWYRQQPGQSLTLIATANQGSEATYESGFVIDKFPISRPNLTFSTLTVSNMSPEDSSIYLCSVADSSNQPQHFGDGTRLSIL.

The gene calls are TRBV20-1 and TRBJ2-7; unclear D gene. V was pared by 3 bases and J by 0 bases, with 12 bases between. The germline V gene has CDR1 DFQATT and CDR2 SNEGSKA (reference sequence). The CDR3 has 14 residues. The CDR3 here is CSARPLGSSYEQYF. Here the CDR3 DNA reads TGCAGTGCTAGGCCCTTGGGAAGCTCCTACGAGCAGTACTTC.

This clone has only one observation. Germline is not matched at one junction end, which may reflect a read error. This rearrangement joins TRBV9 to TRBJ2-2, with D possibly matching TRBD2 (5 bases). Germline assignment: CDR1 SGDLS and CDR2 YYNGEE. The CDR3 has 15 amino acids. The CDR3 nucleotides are TGTGCCAGCAGCGTAGAGCCCTCGAACACCGGGGAGATGTTTTTC. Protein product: CASSVEPSNTGEMFF. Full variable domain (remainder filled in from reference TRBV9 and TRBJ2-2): DSGVTQTPKHLITATGQRVTLRCSPRSGDLSVYWYQQSLDQGLQFLIQYYNGEERAKGNILERFSAQQFPDLHSELNLSSLELGDSALYFCASSVEPSNTGEMFFGEGSRLTVL.

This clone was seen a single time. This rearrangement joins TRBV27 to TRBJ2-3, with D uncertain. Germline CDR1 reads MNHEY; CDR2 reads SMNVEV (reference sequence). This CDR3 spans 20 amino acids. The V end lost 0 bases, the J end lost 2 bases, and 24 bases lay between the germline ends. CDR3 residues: CASSLSPPVVRSAVTDTQYF. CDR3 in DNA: TGTGCCAGCAGTTTATCCCCCCCGGTGGTGCGTAGTGCCGTCACAGATACGCAGTATTTT.

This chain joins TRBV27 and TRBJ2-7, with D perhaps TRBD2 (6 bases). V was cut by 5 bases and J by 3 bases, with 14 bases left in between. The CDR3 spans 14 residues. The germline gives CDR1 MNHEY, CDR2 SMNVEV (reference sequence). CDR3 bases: TGTGCCAGCAGTCCCCGGGGGTGGGGCTACGAGCAGTACTTC. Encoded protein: CASSPRGWGYEQYF.

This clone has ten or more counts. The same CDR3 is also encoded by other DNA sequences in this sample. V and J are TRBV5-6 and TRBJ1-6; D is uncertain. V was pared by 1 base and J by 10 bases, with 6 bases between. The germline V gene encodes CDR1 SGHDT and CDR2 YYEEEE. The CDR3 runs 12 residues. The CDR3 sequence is CASSLSRSPLHF. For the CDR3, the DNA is TGTGCCAGCAGCTTGTCCCGGTCACCCCTCCACTTT.

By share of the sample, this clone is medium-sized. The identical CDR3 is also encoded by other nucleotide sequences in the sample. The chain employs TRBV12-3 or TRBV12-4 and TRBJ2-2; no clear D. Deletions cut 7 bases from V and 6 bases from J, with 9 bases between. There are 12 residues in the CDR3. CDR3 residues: CASIKRPGELFF. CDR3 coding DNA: TGTGCCAGCATCAAACGGCCCGGGGAGCTGTTTTTT.

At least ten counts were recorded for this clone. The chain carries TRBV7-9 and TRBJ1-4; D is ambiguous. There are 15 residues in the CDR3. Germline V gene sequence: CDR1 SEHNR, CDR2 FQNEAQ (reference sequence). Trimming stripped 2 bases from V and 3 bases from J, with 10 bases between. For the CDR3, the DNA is TGTGCCAGCAGCTTAACCTCTGCGTCTAATGAAAAACTGTTTTTT. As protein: CASSLTSASNEKLFF.

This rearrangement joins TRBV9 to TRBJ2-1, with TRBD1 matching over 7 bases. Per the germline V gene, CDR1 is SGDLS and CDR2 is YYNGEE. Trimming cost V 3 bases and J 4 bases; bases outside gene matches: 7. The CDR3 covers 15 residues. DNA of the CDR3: TGTGCCAGCAGCGAAGCTGGGACAGAGTACAATGAGCAGTTCTTC. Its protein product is CASSEAGTEYNEQFF.

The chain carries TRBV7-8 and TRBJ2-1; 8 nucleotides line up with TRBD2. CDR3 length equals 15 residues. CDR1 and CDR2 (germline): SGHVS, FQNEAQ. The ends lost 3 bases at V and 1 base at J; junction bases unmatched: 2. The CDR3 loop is CASSFTSGSYNEQFF. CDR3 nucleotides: TGTGCCAGCAGCTTTACTAGCGGATCCTACAATGAGCAGTTCTTC. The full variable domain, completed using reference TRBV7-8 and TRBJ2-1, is GAGVSQSPRYKVAKRGQDVALRCDPISGHVSLFWYQQALGQGPEFLTYFQNEAQLDKSGLPSDRFFAERPEGSVSTLKIQRTQQEDSAVYLCASSFTSGSYNEQFFGPGTRLTVL.

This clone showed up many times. This CDR3 reads CASIPPGVPEAFF. Written as DNA, the CDR3 is TGTGCCAGCATCCCGCCAGGGGTCCCTGAAGCTTTCTTT. The chain combines TRBV5-5 with TRBJ1-1, with D possibly being TRBD1 (6 bases). Germline V gene lookup returns CDR1 SGHKS and CDR2 YYEKEE (reference sequence). V lost 6 bases to trimming and J lost 6 bases, with 15 bases between them. The CDR3 extends over 13 amino acids.

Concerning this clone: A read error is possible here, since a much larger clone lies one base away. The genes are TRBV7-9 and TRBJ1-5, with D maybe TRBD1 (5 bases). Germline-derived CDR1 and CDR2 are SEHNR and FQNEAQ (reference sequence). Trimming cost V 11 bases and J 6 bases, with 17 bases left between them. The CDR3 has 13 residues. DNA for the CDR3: TGTGCCCTGGGGGACGCCGACTGTCAGCCCCAGCATTTT. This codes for CALGDADCQPQHF.

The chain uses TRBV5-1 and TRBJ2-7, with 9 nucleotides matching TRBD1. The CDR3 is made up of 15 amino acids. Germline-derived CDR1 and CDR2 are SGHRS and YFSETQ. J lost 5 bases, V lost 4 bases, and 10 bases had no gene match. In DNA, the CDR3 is TGCGCCAGCAGCGCGGGGACAGGGAATTACGACGAGCAGTACTTC. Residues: CASSAGTGNYDEQYF.

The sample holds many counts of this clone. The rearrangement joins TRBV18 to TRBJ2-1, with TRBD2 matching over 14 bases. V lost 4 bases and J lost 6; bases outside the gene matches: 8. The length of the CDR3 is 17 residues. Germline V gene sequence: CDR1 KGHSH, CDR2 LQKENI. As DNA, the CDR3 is TGTGCCAGCTCACTAACAGGGACTAGCGGGAGTCTCAATGAGCAGTTCTTC. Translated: CASSLTGTSGSLNEQFF. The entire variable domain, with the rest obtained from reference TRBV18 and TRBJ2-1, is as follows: NAGVMQNPRHLVRRRGQEARLRCSPMKGHSHVYWYRQLPEEGLKFMVYLQKENIIDESGMPKERFSAEFPKEGPSILRIQQVVRGDSAAYFCASSLTGTSGSLNEQFFGPGTRLTVL.